The T cell receptor beta chain under discussion was sequenced for a study of cytomegalovirus exposure and HLA in healthy donors. General study results and limits: Cytomegalovirus-associated TCR beta chains were listed, numbering roughly 150.

13 Jbeta primers and 60 Vbeta primers were used for the PCR. The table came from immunoSEQ multiplex PCR; TCRdb's copy has only in-frame clones and leaves some out. This sample carries some 160,000 clones, 80% to 85% of them seen once, and the ten largest clones take over 1.5%. The V end was cut by 3 bases, the J end by 2 bases, with 11 bases between. CDR3 length equals 14 residues. Per the germline V gene, CDR1 is MDHEN and CDR2 is SYDVKM. This clone was seen a single time. Its specificity is not known. The chain joins TRBV28 to TRBJ2-7, with a weak D call TRBD1 (5 bases). This TCR was recovered from a woman aged 18-29 years in good health and CMV-seronegative. Sequencing was performed on PBMCs. The CDR3 region is CASSFPGIPYEQYF. The CDR3 DNA reads TGTGCCAGCAGTTTCCCAGGGATTCCCTACGAGCAGTACTTC.